Reported below is one T cell receptor beta chain. What it binds is unknown. Germline is not matched at one junction end, which may reflect a read error. These data are taken from a study of blood T cells in healthy people across ages. General study findings and limits: Considered underestimates were the diversity estimates obtained from one million T cells.

A sample-barcoded 5' primer and a J-beta primer mix were used in a second PCR of roughly 7 to 12 cycles. TCRdb reprocessed the 5' RACE reads with MiXCR, giving one entry per CDR3 protein. The data show about 2 million distinct CDR3 sequences, with approximately 50% seen just once and more than 2% held by the top ten. Every donor contributed about 10 milliliters of peripheral blood by blood draw. No fewer than 7 million PBMCs went into each sample. This TCR derives from a woman aged 40 to 55 in good health. Sequencing was carried out using blood.

The CDR3 is CAGSRPDRGYEQYF. In nucleotides, the CDR3 is TGTGCCGGCAGCCGACCCGACAGGGGCTACGAGCAGTACTTC. V is TRBV7-9 and J is TRBJ2-7; 8 positions match TRBD1. The CDR3 runs to 14 residues. CDR1 SEHNR and CDR2 FQNEAQ come from the germline V gene (reference sequence).